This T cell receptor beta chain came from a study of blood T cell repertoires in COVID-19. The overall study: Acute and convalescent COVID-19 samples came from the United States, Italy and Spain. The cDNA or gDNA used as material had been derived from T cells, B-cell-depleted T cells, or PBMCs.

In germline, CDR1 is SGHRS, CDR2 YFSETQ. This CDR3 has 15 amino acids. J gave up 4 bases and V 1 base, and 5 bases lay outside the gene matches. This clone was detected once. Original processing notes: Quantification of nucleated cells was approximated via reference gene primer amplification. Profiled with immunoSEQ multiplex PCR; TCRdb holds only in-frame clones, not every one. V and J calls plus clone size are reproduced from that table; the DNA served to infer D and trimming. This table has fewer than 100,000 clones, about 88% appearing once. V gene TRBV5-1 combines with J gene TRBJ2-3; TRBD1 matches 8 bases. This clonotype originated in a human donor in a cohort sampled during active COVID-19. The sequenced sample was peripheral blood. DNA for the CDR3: TGCGCCAGCAGCTTGACAGGGGGGTTCGCAGATACGCAGTATTTT. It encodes CASSLTGGFADTQYF.